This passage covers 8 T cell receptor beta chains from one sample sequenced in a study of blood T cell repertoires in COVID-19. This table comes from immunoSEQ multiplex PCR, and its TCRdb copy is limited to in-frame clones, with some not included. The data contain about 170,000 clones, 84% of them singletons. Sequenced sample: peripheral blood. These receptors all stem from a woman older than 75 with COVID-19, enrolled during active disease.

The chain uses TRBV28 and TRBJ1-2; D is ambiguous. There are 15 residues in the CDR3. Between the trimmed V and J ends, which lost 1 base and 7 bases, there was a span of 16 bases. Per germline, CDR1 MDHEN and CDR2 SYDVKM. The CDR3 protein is CASSLSVGSSRGYTF. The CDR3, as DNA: TGTGCCAGCAGTTTATCCGTGGGCAGCTCTCGTGGCTACACCTTC.

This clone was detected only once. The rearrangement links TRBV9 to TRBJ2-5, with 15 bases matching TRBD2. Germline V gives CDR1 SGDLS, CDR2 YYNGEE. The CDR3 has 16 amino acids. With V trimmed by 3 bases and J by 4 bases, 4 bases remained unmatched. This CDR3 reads CASSAGLAGGLETQYF. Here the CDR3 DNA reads TGTGCCAGCAGCGCCGGACTAGCGGGAGGGTTAGAGACCCAGTACTTC.

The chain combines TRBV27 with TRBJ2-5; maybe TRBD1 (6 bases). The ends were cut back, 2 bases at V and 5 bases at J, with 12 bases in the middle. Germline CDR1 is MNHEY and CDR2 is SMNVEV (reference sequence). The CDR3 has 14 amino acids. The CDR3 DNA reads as TGTGCCAGCAGTTTAGCAGGGGTCGCGGAGACCCAGTACTTC. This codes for CASSLAGVAETQYF.

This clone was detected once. CDR3 protein: CASSYLDRVEQYF. DNA for the CDR3: TGTGCCAGCAGTTATCTCGACAGGGTCGAGCAGTACTTC. V gene TRBV6-5 combines with J gene TRBJ2-7; 7 bases align to TRBD1. In germline, CDR1 is MNHEY, CDR2 SVGAGI. The junction had 5 bases not matched to a gene; V was cut back by 3 bases and J by 6 bases. CDR3 length: 13 amino acids.

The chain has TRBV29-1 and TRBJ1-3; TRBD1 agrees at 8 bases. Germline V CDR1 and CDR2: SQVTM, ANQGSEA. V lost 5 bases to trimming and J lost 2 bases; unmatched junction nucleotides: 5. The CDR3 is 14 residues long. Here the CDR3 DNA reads TGCAGCGTTCGACAGGGGAGCCCTGGAAACACCATATATTTT. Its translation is CSVRQGSPGNTIYF.

CDR3 amino acids: CASSLVQGGREQYF. CDR3 DNA: TGTGCCAGCAGCTTAGTGCAGGGGGGTAGGGAGCAGTACTTC. The rearrangement joins TRBV7-8 to TRBJ2-7, with D perhaps TRBD1 (7 bases). Germline CDR1 reads SGHVS; CDR2 reads FQNEAQ. Deletions cut 1 base from V and 7 bases from J, with 14 bases between. CDR3 length equals 14 residues.

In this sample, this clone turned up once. CDR3 protein: CAWSVLDLGNEQFF. CDR3 in DNA: TGTGCCTGGAGTGTACTAGATCTTGGTAATGAGCAGTTCTTC. The chain recombines TRBV30 with TRBJ2-1; possibly TRBD2 for D (5 bases). Trimming pared 0 bases from V and 7 bases from J, leaving 13 bases between. This CDR3 has 14 amino acids. Germline V gives CDR1 GTSNPN, CDR2 SVGIG (reference sequence).

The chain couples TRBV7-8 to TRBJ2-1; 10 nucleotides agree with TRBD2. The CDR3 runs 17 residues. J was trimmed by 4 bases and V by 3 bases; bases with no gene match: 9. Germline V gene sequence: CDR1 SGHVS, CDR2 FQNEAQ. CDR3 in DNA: TGTGCCAGCAGCTTTACAAGCGGGGGGGTAGTATACAATGAGCAGTTCTTC. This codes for CASSFTSGGVVYNEQFF.